This T cell receptor (beta chain) was captured by sequencing in a study of Ad26.COV2.S vaccination and SARS-CoV-2 variants. Assay used: immunoSEQ multiplex PCR; TCRdb lists only in-frame clones, some missing. The sample carries nearly 400,000 clones, around 91% recorded once. As to treatment: roughly 18 received Ad26.COV2.S at low or high dose, single or two shots; about 5 received placebo; per-sample allocation not given. The study sampled participants on day 63 after the first vaccine or placebo injection. The CDR3 sequence is 19 residues long. Trimming cost V 3 bases and J 2 bases; bases outside gene matches: 20. The germline V gene has CDR1 DFQATT and CDR2 SNEGSKA (reference sequence).

The sequence came from a person aged 18-65 years who received the Ad26.COV2.S COVID-19 vaccine or a placebo. This chain connects TRBV20-1 to TRBJ2-3, with TRBD2 identical over 7 bases. The starting material was peripheral blood, obtained in a trial of Ad26.COV2.S vaccine versus placebo. The CDR3 bases are TGCAGTGCTAGTCTAGAGTTGTGGCTAGCGGATCTTGACACAGATACGCAGTATTTT. As protein: CSASLELWLADLDTDTQYF.